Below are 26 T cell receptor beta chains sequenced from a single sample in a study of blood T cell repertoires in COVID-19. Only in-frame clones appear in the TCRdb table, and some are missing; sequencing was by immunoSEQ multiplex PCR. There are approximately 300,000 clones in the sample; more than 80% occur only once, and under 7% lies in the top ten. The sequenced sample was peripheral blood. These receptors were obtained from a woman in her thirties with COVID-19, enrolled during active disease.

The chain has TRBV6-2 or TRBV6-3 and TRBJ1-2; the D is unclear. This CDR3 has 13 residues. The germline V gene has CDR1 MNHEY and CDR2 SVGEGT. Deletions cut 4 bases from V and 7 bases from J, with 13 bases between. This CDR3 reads CASSSTWPGGYTF. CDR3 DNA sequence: TGTGCCAGCAGTTCGACATGGCCCGGTGGCTACACCTTC.

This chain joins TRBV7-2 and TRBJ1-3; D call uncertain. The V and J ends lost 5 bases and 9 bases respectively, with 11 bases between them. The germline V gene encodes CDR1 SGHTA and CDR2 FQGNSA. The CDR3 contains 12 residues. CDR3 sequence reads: CASSRTGSTIYF. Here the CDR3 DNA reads TGTGCCAGCAGCCGGACCGGGAGCACCATATATTTT. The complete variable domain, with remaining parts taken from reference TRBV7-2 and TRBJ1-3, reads GAGVSQSPSNKVTEKGKDVELRCDPISGHTALYWYRQSLGQGLEFLIYFQGNSAPDKSGLPSDRFSAERTGGSVSTLTIQRTQQEDSAVYLCASSRTGSTIYFGEGSWLTVV.

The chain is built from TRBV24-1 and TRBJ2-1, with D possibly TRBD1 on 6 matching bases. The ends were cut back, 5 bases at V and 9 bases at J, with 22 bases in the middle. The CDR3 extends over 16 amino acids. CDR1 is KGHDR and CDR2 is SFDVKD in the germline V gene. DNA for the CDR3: TGTGCCACCAGTGCGCCCGAACAGGGAGTCTGGGGTGAGCAGTTCTTC. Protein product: CATSAPEQGVWGEQFF.

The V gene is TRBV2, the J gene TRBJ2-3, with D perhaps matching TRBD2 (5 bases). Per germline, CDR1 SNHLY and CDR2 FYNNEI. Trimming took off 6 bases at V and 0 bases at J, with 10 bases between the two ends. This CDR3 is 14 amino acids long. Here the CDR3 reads CASRVGISTDTQYF. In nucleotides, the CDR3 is TGTGCCAGCAGGGTCGGGATTAGCACAGATACGCAGTATTTT.

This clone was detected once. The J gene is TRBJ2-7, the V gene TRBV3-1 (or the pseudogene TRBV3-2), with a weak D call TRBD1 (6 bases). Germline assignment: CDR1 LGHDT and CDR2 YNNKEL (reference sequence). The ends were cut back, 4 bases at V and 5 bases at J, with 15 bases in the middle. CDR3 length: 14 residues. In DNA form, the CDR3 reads TGTGCCAGCAGCCCGCTCGGGCAGGGGAACGAGCAGTACTTC. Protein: CASSPLGQGNEQYF.

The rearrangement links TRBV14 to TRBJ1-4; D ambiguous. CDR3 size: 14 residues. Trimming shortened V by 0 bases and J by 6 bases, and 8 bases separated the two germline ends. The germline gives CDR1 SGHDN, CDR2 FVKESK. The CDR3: CASSQDLRDEKLFF. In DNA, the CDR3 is TGTGCCAGCAGCCAAGATCTGAGGGATGAAAAACTGTTTTTT.

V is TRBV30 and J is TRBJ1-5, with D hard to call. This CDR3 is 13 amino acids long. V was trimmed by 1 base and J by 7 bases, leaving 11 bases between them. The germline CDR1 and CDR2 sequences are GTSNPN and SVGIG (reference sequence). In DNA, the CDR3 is TGTGCCTGGAGTGCTCGCGGCGCGCAGCCCCAGCATTTT. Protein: CAWSARGAQPQHF.

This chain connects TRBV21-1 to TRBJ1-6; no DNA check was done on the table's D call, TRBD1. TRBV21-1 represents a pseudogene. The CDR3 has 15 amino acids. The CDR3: CASSIQDRDNSPLHF. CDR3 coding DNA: TGTGCCAGCAGCATTCAGGACAGGGACAATTCACCCCTCCACTTT.

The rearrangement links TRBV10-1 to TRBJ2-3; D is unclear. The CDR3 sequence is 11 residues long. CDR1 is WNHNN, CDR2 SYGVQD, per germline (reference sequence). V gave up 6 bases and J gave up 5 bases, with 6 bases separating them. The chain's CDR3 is CASSLLDTQYF. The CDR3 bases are TGCGCCAGCAGCTTACTAGATACGCAGTATTTT.

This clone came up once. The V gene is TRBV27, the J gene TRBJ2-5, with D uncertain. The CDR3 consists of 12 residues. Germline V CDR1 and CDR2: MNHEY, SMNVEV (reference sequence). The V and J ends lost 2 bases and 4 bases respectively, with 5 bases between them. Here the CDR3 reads CASSLPLETQYF. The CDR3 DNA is TGTGCCAGCAGTTTACCTCTAGAGACCCAGTACTTC.

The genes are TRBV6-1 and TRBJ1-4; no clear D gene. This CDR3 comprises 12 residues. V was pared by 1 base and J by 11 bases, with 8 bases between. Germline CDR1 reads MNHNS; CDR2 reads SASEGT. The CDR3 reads CASSEDSPKLFF. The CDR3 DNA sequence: TGTGCCAGCAGTGAAGACAGCCCTAAACTGTTTTTT.

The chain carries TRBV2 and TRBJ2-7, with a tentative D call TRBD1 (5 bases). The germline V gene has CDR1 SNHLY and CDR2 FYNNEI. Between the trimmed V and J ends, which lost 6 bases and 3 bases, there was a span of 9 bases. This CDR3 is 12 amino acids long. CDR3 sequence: CASRQDHYEQYF. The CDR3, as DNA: TGTGCCAGCAGACAGGACCACTACGAGCAGTACTTC. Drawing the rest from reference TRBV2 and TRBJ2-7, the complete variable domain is EPEVTQTPSHQVTQMGQEVILRCVPISNHLYFYWYRQILGQKVEFLVSFYNNEISEKSEIFDDQFSVERPDGSNFTLKIRSTKLEDSAMYFCASRQDHYEQYFGPGTRLTVT.

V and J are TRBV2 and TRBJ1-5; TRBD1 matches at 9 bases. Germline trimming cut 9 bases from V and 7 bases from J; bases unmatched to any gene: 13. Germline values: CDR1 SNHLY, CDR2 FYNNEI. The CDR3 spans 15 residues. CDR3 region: CASQRTGDVGQPQHF. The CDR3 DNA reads TGTGCCAGTCAGAGGACAGGGGACGTAGGGCAGCCCCAGCATTTT.

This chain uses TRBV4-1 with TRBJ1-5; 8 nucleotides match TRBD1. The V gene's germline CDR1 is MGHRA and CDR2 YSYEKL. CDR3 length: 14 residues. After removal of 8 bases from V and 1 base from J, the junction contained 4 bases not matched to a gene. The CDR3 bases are TGCGCCAGCGCCCGACAGGGGAGCAATCAGCCCCAGCATTTT. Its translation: CASARQGSNQPQHF.

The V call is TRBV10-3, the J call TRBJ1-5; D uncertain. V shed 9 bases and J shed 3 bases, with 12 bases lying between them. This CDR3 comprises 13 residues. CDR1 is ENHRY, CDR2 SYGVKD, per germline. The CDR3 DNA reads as TGTGCCATAACCGCGGGGAACAATCAGCCCCAGCATTTT. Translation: CAITAGNNQPQHF.

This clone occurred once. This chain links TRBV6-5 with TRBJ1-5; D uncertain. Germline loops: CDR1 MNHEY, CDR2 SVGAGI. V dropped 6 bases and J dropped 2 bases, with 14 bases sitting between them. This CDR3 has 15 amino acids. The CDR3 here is CASSPSLGRNQPQHF. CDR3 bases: TGTGCCAGCAGCCCCTCACTGGGCCGCAATCAGCCCCAGCATTTT.

DNA for the CDR3: TGTGCCAGCAGACCGGACAGTAACTATGGCTACACCTTC. Its translation: CASRPDSNYGYTF. The chain has TRBV2 and TRBJ1-2; the D gene is possibly TRBD1 (6 bases). The CDR3 totals 13 residues. The V and J ends lost 6 bases and 1 base respectively, with 9 bases between them. Germline V gene data show CDR1 as SNHLY and CDR2 as FYNNEI.

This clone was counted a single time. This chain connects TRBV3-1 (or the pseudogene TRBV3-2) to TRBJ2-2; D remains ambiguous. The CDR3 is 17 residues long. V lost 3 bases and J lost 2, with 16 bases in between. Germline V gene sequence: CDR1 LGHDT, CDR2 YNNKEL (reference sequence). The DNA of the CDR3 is TGTGCCAGCAGCCATCCCCGAGACTCGCCCAACACCGGGGAGCTGTTTTTT. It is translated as CASSHPRDSPNTGELFF.

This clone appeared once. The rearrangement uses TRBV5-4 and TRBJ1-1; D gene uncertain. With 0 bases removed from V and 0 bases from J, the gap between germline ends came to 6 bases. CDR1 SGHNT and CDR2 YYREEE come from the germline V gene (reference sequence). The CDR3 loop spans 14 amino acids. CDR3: CASSLDRMNTEAFF. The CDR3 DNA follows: TGTGCCAGCAGCTTGGACAGAATGAACACTGAAGCTTTCTTT.

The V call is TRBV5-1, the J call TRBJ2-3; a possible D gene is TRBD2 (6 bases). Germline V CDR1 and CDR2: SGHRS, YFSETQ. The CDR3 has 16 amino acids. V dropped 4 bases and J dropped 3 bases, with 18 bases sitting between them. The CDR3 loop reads CASSLGRDGGTDTQYF. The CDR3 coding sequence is TGCGCCAGCAGCCTTGGGCGGGACGGTGGAACAGATACGCAGTATTTT.

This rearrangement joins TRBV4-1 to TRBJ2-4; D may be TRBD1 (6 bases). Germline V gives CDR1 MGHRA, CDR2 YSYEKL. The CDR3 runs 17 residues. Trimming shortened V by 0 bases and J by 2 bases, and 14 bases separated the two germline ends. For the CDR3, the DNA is TGCGCCAGCAGCCAAGACCAGGGGACCCTTTCCAAAAACATTCAGTACTTC. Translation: CASSQDQGTLSKNIQYF.

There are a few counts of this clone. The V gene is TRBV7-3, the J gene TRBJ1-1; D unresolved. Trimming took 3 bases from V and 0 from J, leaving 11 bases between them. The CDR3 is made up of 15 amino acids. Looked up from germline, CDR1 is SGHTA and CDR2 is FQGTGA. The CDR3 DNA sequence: TGTGCCAGCAGCTTGGTTCCGGGGTTGAACACTGAAGCTTTCTTT. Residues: CASSLVPGLNTEAFF.

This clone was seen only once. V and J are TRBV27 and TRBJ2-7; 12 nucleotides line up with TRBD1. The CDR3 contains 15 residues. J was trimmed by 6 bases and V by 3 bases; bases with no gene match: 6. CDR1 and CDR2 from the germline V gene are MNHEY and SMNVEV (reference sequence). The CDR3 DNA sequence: TGTGCCAGCAGTTTCGGGGACAGGGGGCGAGGCGAGCAGTACTTC. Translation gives CASSFGDRGRGEQYF.

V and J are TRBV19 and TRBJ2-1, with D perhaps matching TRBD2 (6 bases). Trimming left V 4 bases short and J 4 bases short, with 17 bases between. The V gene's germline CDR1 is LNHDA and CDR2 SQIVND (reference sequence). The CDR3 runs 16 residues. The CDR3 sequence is CASSTPLVGGYNEQFF. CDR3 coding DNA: TGTGCCAGTAGTACCCCACTAGTGGGGGGTTACAATGAGCAGTTCTTC.

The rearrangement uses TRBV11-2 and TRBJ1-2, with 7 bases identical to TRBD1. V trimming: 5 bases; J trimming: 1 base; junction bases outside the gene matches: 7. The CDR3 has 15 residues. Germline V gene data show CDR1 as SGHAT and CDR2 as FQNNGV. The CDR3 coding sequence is TGTGCCAGCAGCCCACAGGGGTCTATTAACTATGGCTACACCTTC. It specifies CASSPQGSINYGYTF.

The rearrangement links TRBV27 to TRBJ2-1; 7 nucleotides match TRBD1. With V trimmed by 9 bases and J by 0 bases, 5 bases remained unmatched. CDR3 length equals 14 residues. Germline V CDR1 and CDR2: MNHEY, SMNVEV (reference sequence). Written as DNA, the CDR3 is TGTGCCAGGGAAGACAGGGACTCCTACAATGAGCAGTTCTTC. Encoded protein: CAREDRDSYNEQFF.